The clone carrying this T cell receptor beta chain has a count of ten or more. The antigen is not known. The V and J ends lost 5 bases and 5 bases respectively, with 12 bases between them. The CDR3 sequence is 13 residues long. CDR1 and CDR2 from the germline V gene are SGHAT and FQNNGV. These data are taken from a study of CD8 T cells in ankylosing spondylitis. Points from the study as a whole: Peripheral blood samples showed relatively rare disease-linked clones, and these clones were CD8+.

Making the TCR beta libraries involved quantitative 5'-RACE with molecular barcodes. TCRdb fed the 5' RACE reads into MiXCR, producing one record per CDR3 protein. This table holds tens of thousands of distinct CDR3 sequences, about 5.5% found once. Sequences were obtained from blood, either unsorted or a sorted T cell fraction (not recorded which). The source is a male donor with ankylosing spondylitis or in good health (not recorded which). This sequence joins TRBV11-2 and TRBJ1-1; TRBD1 is a possible D gene (6 bases). The DNA for the CDR3 is TGTGCCAGCAGCGCTCAACAGGGAACTGAAGCTTTCTTT. Encoded protein: CASSAQQGTEAFF.